Listed below are T cell receptor beta chains from one sample, sequenced in a study of control samples from healthy donors and cancer patients. Generated by immunoSEQ multiplex PCR, the TCRdb table keeps only in-frame clones and is missing some. In the table there are tens of thousands of clones, about 75% of which are singletons. The source material was formalin-fixed, paraffin-embedded tissue. These receptors were obtained from a male donor with melanoma. CDR3s include the opening cysteine and the closing phenylalanine or tryptophan. The D gene is left open where the match is weak. Size is stated for part of the rows, as once, few or many counts, or as a class when the clone is expanded.

D gene	V gene	clone size	J gene	CDR3 protein	CDR3 DNA
TRBD2	TRBV7-3	few	TRBJ2-1	CASSSGGLAGGYNEQFF	TGTGCCAGCAGCTCTGGGGGACTAGCGGGGGGCTACAATGAGCAGTTCTTC
.	TRBV6-1	once	TRBJ1-5	CASSERSNQPQHF	TGTGCCAGCAGTGAAAGGAGCAATCAGCCCCAGCATTTT
.	TRBV7-9	few	TRBJ1-1	CASSLYLNTEAFF	TGTGCCAGCAGCTTATACTTGAACACTGAAGCTTTCTTT
TRBD1	TRBV20-1	.	TRBJ2-3	CSASQTGTGGGTQYF	TGCAGTGCTAGTCAAACGGGGACAGGGGGAGGAACGCAGTATTTT
TRBD2	TRBV10-3	.	TRBJ2-1	CAISESASGRVSSYNEQFF	TGTGCCATCAGTGAGTCCGCTAGCGGGAGGGTAAGCTCCTACAATGAGCAGTTCTTC
.	TRBV30	few	TRBJ1-3	CAWSPGNTIYF	TGTGCCTGGAGCCCTGGAAACACCATATATTTT
TRBD1	TRBV11-3	.	TRBJ2-2	CASSPGTGAGELFF	TGTGCCAGCAGCCCTGGGACAGGGGCCGGGGAGCTGTTTTTT
.	TRBV5-1	.	TRBJ2-7	CASSPGVQGREQYF	TGCGCCAGCAGCCCGGGGGTACAGGGTCGCGAGCAGTACTTC
.	TRBV18	.	TRBJ1-2	CASTRQVPANYGYTF	TGTGCCAGCACTCGACAGGTTCCAGCTAACTATGGCTACACCTTC
.	TRBV6-6	.	TRBJ2-1	CASSYKASVYNEQFF	TGTGCCAGCAGTTACAAGGCTAGCGTATACAATGAGCAGTTCTTC